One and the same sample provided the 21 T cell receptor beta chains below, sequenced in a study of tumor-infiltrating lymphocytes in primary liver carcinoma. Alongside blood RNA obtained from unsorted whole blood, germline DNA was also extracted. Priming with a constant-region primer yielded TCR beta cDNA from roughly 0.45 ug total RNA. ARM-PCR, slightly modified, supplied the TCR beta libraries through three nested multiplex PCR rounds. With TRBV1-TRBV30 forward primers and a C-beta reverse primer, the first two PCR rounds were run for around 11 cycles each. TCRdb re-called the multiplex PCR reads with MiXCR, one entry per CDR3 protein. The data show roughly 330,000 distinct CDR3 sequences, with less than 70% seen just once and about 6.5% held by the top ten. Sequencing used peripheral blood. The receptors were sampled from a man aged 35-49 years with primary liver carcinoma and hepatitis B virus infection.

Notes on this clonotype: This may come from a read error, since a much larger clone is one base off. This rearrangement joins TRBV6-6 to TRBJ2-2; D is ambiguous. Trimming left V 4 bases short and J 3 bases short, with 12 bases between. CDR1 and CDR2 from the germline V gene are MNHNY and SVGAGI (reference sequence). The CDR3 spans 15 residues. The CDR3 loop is CASSSTGPDTGELFF. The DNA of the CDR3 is TGTGCCAGCAGTTCCACGGGTCCGGACACCGGGGAGCTGTTTTTT.

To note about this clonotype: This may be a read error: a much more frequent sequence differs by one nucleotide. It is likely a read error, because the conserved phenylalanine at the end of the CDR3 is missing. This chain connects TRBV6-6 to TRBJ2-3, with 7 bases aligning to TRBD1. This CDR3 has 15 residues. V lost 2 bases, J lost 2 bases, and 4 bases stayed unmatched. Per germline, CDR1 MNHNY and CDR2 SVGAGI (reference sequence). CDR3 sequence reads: CASSYLGQVTDTQYL. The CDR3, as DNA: TGTGCCAGCAGTTACCTTGGACAGGTCACAGATACGCAGTATTTG.

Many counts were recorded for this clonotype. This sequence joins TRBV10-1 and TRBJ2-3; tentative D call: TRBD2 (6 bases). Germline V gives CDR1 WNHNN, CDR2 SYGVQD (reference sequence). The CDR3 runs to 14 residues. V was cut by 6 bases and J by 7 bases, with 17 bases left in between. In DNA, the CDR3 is TGCGCCAGCAGCCGGGACTCCGGATCCCATACGCAGTATTTT. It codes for CASSRDSGSHTQYF.

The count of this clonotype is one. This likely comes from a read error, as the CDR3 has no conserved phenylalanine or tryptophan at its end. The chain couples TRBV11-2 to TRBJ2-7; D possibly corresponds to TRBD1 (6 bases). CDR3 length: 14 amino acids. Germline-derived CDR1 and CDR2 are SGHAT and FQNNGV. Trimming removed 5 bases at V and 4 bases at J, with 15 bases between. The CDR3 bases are TGTGCCAGCAGCCCCGGACAGCTGGTATACGAGCAGTACTCC. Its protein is CASSPGQLVYEQYS.

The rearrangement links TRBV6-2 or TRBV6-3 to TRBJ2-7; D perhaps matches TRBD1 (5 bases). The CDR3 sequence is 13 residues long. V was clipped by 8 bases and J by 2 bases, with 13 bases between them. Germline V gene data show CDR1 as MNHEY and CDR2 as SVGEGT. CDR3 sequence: CASGEDSTYEQYF. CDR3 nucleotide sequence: TGTGCCAGCGGCGAAGACAGCACCTACGAGCAGTACTTC.

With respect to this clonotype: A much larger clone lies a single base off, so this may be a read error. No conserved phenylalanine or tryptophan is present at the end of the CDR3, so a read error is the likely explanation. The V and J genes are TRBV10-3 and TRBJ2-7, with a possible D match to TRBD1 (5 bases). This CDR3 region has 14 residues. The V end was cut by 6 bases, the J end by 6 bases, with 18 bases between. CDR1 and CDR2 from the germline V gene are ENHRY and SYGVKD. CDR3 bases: TGTGCCATCAGCGAGACTCAGGGAACTTCCGAGCAGTACCTC. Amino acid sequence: CAISETQGTSEQYL.

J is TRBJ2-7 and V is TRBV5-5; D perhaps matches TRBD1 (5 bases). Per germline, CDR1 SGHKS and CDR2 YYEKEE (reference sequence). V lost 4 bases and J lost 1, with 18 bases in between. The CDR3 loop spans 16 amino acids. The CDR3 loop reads CASSPTKQGLSYEQYF. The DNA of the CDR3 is TGTGCCAGCAGCCCCACCAAGCAGGGTCTTTCCTACGAGCAGTACTTC.

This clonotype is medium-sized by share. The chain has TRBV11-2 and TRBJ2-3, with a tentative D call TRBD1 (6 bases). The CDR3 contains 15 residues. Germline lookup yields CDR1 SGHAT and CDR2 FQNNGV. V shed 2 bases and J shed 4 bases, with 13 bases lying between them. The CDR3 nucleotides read TGTGCCAGCAGCTTAAAACAGGGTTGGGCAGATACGCAGTATTTT. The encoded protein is CASSLKQGWADTQYF.

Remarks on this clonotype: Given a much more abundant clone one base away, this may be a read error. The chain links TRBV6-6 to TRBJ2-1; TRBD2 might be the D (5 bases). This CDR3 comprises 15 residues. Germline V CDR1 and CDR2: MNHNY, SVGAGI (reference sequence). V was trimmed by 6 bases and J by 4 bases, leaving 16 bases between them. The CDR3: CASSSSVIGYNEQFF. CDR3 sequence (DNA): TGTGCCAGCAGCAGTAGCGTGATAGGGTACAATGAGCAGTTCTTC.

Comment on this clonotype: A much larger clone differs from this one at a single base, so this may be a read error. For the CDR3, the DNA is TGTGCCAGCAGTTACGGGGGGCCGGGGAGGACCTACGAGCAGTACTTC. Amino acids: CASSYGGPGRTYEQYF. The rearrangement joins TRBV6-5 to TRBJ2-7; D is perhaps TRBD1 or TRBD2 (6 bases each). Germline V lookup: CDR1 MNHEY, CDR2 SVGAGI. V lost 2 bases, J lost 2 bases, and 16 bases lay in between. This CDR3 is 16 amino acids long.

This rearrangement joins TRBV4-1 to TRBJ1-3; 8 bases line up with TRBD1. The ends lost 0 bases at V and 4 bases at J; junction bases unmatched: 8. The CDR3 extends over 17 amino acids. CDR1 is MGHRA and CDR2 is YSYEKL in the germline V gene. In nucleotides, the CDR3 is TGCGCCAGCAGCCAAGATCTGATCGGGACAGGCGGAAACACCATATATTTT. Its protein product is CASSQDLIGTGGNTIYF.

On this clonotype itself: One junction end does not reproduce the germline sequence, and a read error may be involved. CDR3 protein: CVWSGGTLGNEQFF. CDR3 nucleotides: TGTGTCTGGAGTGGAGGGACGCTGGGGAATGAGCAGTTCTTC. This chain uses TRBV30 with TRBJ2-1; the D gene is possibly TRBD2 (6 bases). Germline CDR1 is GTSNPN and CDR2 is SVGIG (reference sequence). This CDR3 spans 14 amino acids.

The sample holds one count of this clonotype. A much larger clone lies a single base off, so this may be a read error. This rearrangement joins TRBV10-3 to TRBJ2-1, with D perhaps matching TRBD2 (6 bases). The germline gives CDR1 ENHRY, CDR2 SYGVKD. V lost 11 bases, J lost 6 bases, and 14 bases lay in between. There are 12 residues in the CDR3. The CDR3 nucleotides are TGTGCCGCCTTTTCAGCGGGCAATGAGCAGTTCTTC. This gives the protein CAAFSAGNEQFF.

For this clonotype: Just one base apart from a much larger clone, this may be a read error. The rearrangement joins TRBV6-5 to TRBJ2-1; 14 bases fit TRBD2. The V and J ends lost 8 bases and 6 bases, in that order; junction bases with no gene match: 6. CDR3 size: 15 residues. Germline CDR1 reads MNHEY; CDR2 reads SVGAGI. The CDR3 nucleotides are TGTGCCAGCGCCCCGACTAGCGGGAGGGTCAATGAGCAGTTCTTC. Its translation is CASAPTSGRVNEQFF.

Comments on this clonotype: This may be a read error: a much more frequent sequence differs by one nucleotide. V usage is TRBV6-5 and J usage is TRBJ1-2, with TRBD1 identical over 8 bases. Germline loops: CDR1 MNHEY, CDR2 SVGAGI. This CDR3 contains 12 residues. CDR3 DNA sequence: TGTGCCATCAGGACAGGGAGCTATGGCTACATCTTC. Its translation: CAIRTGSYGYIF.

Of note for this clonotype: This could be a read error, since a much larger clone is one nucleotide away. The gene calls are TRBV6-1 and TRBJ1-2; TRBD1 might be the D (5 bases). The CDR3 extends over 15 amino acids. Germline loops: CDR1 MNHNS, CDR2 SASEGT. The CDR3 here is CAGSDYRSPFIGYTF. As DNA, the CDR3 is TGTGCCGGCAGTGACTACAGGAGCCCCTTTATCGGCTACACCTTC.

CDR3 coding DNA: TGCGCCAGCAGCTTCGCCAGGAACACTGAAGCTTTCTTT. Its protein is CASSFARNTEAFF. The chain has TRBV5-1 and TRBJ1-1; the D is unclear. The CDR3 length is 13 residues. The V end was cut by 2 bases, the J end by 1 base, with 6 bases between. Germline V CDR1 and CDR2: SGHRS, YFSETQ.

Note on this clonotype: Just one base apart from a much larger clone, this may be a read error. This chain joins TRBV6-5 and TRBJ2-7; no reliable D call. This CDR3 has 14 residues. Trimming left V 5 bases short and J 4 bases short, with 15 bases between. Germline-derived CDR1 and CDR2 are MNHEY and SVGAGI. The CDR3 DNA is TGTGCCAGCAGTCCGGATAAGGAGATGTACGAGCAGTACTTC. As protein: CASSPDKEMYEQYF.

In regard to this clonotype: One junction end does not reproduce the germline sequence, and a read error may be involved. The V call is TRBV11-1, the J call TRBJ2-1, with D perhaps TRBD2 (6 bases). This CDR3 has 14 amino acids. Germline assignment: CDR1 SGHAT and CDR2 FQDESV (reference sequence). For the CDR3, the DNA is TGTGCCATCAGCTTAACTAGCTGTTACAATGAGCAGTTCTTC. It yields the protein CAISLTSCYNEQFF. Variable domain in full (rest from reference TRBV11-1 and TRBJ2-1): EAEVAQSPRYKITEKSQAVAFWCDPISGHATLYWYRQILGQGPELLVQFQDESVVDDSQLPKDRFSAERLKGVDSTLKIQPAELGDSAMYLCAISLTSCYNEQFFGPGTRLTVL.

In DNA, the CDR3 is TGTGCCTTCTTTTCGGGGGAAGACACCATATATTTT. It specifies CAFFSGEDTIYF. The genes are TRBV10-3 and TRBJ1-3; weak D call: TRBD1 (5 bases). The germline V and J ends were trimmed by 11 bases and 8 bases, with 16 bases remaining between them. CDR1 is ENHRY, CDR2 SYGVKD, per germline. CDR3 length equals 12 residues.

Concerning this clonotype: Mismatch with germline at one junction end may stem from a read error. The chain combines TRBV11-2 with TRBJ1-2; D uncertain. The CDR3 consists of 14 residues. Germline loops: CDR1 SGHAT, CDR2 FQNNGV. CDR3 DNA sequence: TGTGCCCAGGCGGGAGGCGCGATGTACTATGGCTACATCTTC. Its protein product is CAQAGGAMYYGYIF.